A selection of T cell receptor beta chains follows, all from one sample in a study of cytomegalovirus exposure and HLA in healthy donors. TCRdb keeps only in-frame clones here, not all; method: immunoSEQ multiplex PCR. The sample includes about 86,000 clones, around 80% of them seen just once. Sequencing input: PBMCs. The receptor set was obtained from a male donor in good health and CMV-seropositive. Each CDR3 is given with its conserved first and last residue. Each record gives: V gene, CDR3 protein.

v_call: TRBV2; cdr3_aa: CASSAGSYEQYF
v_call: TRBV30; cdr3_aa: CAWRIAGTRGYTF
v_call: TRBV6-6; cdr3_aa: CASISSGRAFEQFF
v_call: TRBV29-1; cdr3_aa: CSVEAGVGEQYF
v_call: TRBV19; cdr3_aa: CASSTGTSGRVDEQFF
v_call: TRBV5-4; cdr3_aa: CASSIRTSGSKFF
v_call: TRBV6-5; cdr3_aa: CASSRGLHEQYF
v_call: TRBV11-2; cdr3_aa: CASSSSTGNFYEQYF
v_call: TRBV7-6; cdr3_aa: CASSLGAVRTGELFF
v_call: TRBV7-6; cdr3_aa: CASSLASPSRADTQYF
v_call: TRBV9; cdr3_aa: CASSFEIGGISTDTQYF
v_call: TRBV28; cdr3_aa: CASKGGNYEQYF
v_call: TRBV28; cdr3_aa: CASRPPPPTEQYF
v_call: TRBV4-2; cdr3_aa: CAGSQVIGQYEQYF
v_call: TRBV6-5; cdr3_aa: CASRPRSTVSGTQYF
v_call: TRBV2; cdr3_aa: CASSGRQGGETQYF
v_call: TRBV25-1; cdr3_aa: CASSEYHQGRPEQYF
v_call: TRBV7-9; cdr3_aa: CASSSFFGTGGNEQYF
v_call: TRBV21-1; cdr3_aa: CASSKAPSGWTGELFF
v_call: TRBV4-2; cdr3_aa: CASSPRTSGSPHEQYF
v_call: TRBV20-1; cdr3_aa: CLVNTEAFF
v_call: TRBV29-1; cdr3_aa: CSVPTSTGERGYTF
v_call: TRBV27; cdr3_aa: CASTKALAGVDTQYF
v_call: TRBV19; cdr3_aa: CASSIVGTSGYEQYF
v_call: TRBV4-1; cdr3_aa: CASSQGTTSEQYF